This TCR beta chain was documented in a study of T-cell reconstitution after alpha-beta-depleted transplantation in children. CDR1 and CDR2 (germline): SGDLS, YYNGEE. The CDR3 is 15 residues long. V lost 0 bases to trimming and J lost 3 bases, with 13 bases between them. Unique molecular identifiers were used in preparing the TCRbeta library. TCRdb called the PCR reads again in MiXCR, with one record for every CDR3 protein. The sample carries about 600,000 distinct CDR3 sequences, over 9.5% recorded once. This clonotype was found a few times. The material was PBMCs from the stem cell graft donor, obtained from the stem cell graft. The V and J genes are TRBV9 and TRBJ2-7; maybe TRBD2 (6 bases). The TCR comes from a human donor who donated a stem cell graft to a child with acute myeloid leukemia. The chain's CDR3 is CASSVGPSADYEQYF. CDR3 nucleotides: TGTGCCAGCAGCGTAGGTCCTAGCGCAGACTACGAGCAGTACTTC.